This T cell receptor (beta chain) is drawn from a study of CD8 T cells in ankylosing spondylitis. The study, taken as a whole, reports: One TCR beta motif, made up of several highly homologous variants, appeared characteristic of ankylosing spondylitis blood. Reported data indicate significant enrichment of disease-linked clones within matched ankylosing spondylitis synovial fluid. A subset of motif variants has previously been described in the synovial fluid and blood of reactive arthritis. Disease-linked clones had a CD8+ phenotype and relatively low frequency in peripheral blood.

Trimming took 4 bases from V and 7 from J, leaving 17 bases between them. Per the germline V gene, CDR1 is SEHNR and CDR2 is FQNEAQ (reference sequence). The CDR3 contains 14 residues. This clonotype showed up just a few times. Its antigen is not known. Libraries of TCR beta came from quantitative 5'-RACE with molecular barcodes. TCRdb reanalysed the 5' RACE reads using MiXCR and keeps one entry per CDR3 protein. The profile covers more than 650,000 distinct CDR3 sequences, with about 11% appearing a single time and less than 0.65% taken by the ten largest. The sample taken for sequencing was blood, either unsorted or a sorted T cell fraction (not recorded which). The sequence was obtained from a male donor with ankylosing spondylitis. The V call is TRBV7-9, the J call TRBJ2-7, with D perhaps assigned TRBD1 or TRBD2 (5 bases each). The CDR3 is CASSSGTDLGEQYF. The DNA of the CDR3 is TGTGCCAGCAGCTCCGGGACGGACCTGGGGGAGCAGTACTTC.